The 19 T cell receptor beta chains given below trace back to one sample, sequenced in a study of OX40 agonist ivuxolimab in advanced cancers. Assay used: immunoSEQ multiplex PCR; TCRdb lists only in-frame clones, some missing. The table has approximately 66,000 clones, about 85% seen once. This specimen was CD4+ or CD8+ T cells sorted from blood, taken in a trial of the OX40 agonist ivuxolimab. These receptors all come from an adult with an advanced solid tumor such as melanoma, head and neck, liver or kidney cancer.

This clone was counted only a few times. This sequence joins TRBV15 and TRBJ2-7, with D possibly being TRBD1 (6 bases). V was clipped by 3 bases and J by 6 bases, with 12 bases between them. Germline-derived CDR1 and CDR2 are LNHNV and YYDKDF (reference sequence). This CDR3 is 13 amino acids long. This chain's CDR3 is CATSSYLRGEQYF. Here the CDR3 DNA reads TGTGCCACCAGCAGTTATCTCAGGGGCGAGCAGTACTTC.

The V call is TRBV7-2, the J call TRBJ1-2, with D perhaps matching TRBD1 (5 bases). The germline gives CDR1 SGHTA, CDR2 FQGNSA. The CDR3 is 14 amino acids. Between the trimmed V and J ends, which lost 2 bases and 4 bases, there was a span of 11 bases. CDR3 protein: CASSLQDTVYGYTF. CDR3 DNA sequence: TGTGCCAGCAGCTTACAGGACACCGTCTATGGCTACACCTTC.

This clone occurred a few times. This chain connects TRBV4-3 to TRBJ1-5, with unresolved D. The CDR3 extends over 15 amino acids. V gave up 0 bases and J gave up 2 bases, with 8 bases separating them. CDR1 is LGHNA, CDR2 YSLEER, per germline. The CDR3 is CASSQDPVGNQPQHF. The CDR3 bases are TGCGCCAGCAGCCAAGACCCTGTTGGCAATCAGCCCCAGCATTTT.

The CDR3 bases are TGTGCCAGCAGTGATGGTAGCGGGGGGGTTGAGCAGTTCTTC. Protein sequence: CASSDGSGGVEQFF. The rearrangement links TRBV6-1 to TRBJ2-1; 11 nucleotides line up with TRBD2. The CDR3 has 14 amino acids. V dropped 3 bases and J dropped 9; count of bases not matched to a gene: 4. Germline V gene lookup returns CDR1 MNHNS and CDR2 SASEGT.

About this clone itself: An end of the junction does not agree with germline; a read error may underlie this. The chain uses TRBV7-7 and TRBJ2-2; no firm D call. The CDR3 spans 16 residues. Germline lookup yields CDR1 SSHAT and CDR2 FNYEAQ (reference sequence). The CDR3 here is CASSPTYGTNTGELFF. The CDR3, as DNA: TGTGCTAGCAGCCCGACTTATGGCACCAACACCGGGGAGCTGTTTTTT.

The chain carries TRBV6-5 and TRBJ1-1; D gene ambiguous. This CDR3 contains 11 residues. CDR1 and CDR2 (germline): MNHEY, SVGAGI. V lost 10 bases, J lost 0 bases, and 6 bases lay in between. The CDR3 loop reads CAIGMNTEAFF. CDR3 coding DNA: TGTGCCATTGGGATGAACACTGAAGCTTTCTTT.

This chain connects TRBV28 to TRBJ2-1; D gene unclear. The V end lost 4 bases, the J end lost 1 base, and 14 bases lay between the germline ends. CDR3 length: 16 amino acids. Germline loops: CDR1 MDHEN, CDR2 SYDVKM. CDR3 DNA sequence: TGTGCCAGCAGTTCGGTTTCGGGTTCTTCCTACAATGAGCAGTTCTTC. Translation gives CASSSVSGSSYNEQFF.

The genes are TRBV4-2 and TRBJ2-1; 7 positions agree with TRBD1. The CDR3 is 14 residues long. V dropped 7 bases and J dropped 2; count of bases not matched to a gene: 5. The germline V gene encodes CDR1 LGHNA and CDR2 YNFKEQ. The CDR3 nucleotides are TGTGCCAGCACCCAGAGGGGGCCCTACAATGAGCAGTTCTTC. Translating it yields CASTQRGPYNEQFF.

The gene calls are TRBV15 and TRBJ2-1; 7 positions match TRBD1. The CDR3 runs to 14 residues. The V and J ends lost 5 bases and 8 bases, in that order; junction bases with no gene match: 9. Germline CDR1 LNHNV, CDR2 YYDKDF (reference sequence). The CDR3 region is CATSGPKGAHEQFF. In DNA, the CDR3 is TGTGCCACCAGCGGACCGAAGGGGGCCCATGAGCAGTTCTTC.

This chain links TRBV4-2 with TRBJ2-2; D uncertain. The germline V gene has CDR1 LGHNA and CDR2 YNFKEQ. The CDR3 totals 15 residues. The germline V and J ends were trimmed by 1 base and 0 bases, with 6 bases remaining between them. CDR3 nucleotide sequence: TGTGCCAGCAGCCAAGCCGCAGCGAACACCGGGGAGCTGTTTTTT. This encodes CASSQAAANTGELFF.

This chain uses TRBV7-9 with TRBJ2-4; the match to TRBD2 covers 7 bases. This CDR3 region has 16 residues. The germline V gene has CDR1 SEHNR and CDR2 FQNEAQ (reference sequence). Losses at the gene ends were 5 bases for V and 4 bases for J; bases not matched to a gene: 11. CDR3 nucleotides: TGTGCCAGCAGCCCCGTTCTGGCTAGCGGAAAAAACATTCAGTACTTC. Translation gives CASSPVLASGKNIQYF.

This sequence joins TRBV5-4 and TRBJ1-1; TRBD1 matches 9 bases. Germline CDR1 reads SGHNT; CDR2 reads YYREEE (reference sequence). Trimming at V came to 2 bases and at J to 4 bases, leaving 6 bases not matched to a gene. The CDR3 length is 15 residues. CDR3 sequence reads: CASSLQGAGGTEAFF. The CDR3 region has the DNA TGTGCCAGCAGCTTACAGGGGGCGGGCGGCACTGAAGCTTTCTTT.

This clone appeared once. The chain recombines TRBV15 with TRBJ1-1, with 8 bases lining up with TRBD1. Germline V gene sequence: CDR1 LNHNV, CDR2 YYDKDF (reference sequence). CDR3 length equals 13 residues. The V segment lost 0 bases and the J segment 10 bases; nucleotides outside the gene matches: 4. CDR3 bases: TGTGCCACCAGCAGAGATCTAACAGGGGGAGCTTTCTTT. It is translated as CATSRDLTGGAFF.

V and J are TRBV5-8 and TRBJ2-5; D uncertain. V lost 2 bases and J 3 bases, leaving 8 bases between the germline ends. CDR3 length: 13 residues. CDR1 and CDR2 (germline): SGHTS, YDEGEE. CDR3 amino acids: CASSFWRKETQYF. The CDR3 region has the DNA TGTGCCAGCAGCTTCTGGCGGAAAGAGACCCAGTACTTC.

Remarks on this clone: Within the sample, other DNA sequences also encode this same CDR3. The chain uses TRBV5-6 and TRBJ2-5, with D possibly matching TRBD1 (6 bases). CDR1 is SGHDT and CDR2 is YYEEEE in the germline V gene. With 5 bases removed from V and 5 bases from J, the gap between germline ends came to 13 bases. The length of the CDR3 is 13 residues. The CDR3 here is CASRVQGRETQYF. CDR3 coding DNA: TGTGCCAGCAGAGTGCAGGGGCGGGAGACCCAGTACTTC.

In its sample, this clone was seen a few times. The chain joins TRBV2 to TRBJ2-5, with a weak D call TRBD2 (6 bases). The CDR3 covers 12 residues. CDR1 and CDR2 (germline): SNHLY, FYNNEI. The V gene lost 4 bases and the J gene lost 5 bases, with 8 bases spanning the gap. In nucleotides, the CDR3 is TGTGCCAGCAGTGGCGGAGGGGAGACCCAGTACTTC. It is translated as CASSGGGETQYF.

The CDR3 DNA reads as TGTGCCAGCAGCCCGACCGGGTTTACGACCCAGTACTTC. This sequence encodes CASSPTGFTTQYF. The chain employs TRBV6-1 and TRBJ2-5; no definite D call. Trimming removed 6 bases from V and 7 bases from J, with 15 bases in between. Germline assignment: CDR1 MNHNS and CDR2 SASEGT. This CDR3 has 13 residues.

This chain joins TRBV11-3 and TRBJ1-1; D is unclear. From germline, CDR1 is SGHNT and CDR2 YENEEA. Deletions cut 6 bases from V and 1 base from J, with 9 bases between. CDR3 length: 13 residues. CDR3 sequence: CASRIGENTEAFF. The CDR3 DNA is TGTGCCAGCAGGATCGGGGAGAACACTGAAGCTTTCTTT.

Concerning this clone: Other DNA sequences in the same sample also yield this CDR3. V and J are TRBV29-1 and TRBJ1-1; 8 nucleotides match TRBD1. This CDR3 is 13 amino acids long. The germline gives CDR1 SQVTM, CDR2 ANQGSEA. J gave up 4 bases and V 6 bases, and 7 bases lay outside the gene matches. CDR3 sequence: CSVGQGGGTEAFF. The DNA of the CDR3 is TGCAGCGTCGGACAGGGTGGGGGCACTGAAGCTTTCTTT. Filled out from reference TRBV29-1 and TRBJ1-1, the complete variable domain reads SAVISQKPSRDICQRGTSLTIQCQVDSQVTMMFWYRQQPGQSLTLIATANQGSEATYESGFVIDKFPISRPNLTFSTLTVSNMSPEDSSIYLCSVGQGGGTEAFFGQGTRLTVV.